The 16 T cell receptor beta chains below all came from one sample that was sequenced in a study of blood T cells in healthy people across ages. The authors ran a second PCR of about 7 to 11 cycles using a sample-barcoded 5' primer and a J-beta primer mix. A single record per CDR3 protein comes from TCRdb applying MiXCR to the 5' RACE reads. The sample comprises about 730,000 distinct CDR3 sequences, roughly two fifths of which are singletons, and under 25% rests with the top ten. Sequencing was done on a sample of blood. The receptors stem from an older woman in good health.

The chain links TRBV9 to TRBJ2-7; 11 bases align to TRBD2. This CDR3 is 15 amino acids long. In germline, CDR1 is SGDLS, CDR2 YYNGEE. V trimming: 3 bases; J trimming: 3 bases; junction bases outside the gene matches: 5. CDR3 DNA: TGTGCCAGCAGCGCGGGGACTAGCGGTAACTACGAGCAGTACTTC. Its protein product is CASSAGTSGNYEQYF. The full variable domain, with the rest looked up from reference TRBV9 and TRBJ2-7, is DSGVTQTPKHLITATGQRVTLRCSPRSGDLSVYWYQQSLDQGLQFLIQYYNGEERAKGNILERFSAQQFPDLHSELNLSSLELGDSALYFCASSAGTSGNYEQYFGPGTRLTVT.

The V call is TRBV2, the J call TRBJ1-3; D uncertain. Deletions cut 1 base from V and 4 bases from J, with 8 bases between. Germline CDR1 reads SNHLY; CDR2 reads FYNNEI. The CDR3 has 14 residues. The CDR3 coding sequence is TGTGCCAGCAGTGAAGAGTGGGCAGGAAACACCATATATTTT. It codes for CASSEEWAGNTIYF.

The table lists this clonotype with a count of one. V and J are TRBV29-1 and TRBJ1-1; 9 positions match TRBD1. CDR3 length equals 15 residues. After removal of 4 bases from V and 1 base from J, the junction contained 7 bases not matched to a gene. CDR1 is SQVTM, CDR2 ANQGSEA, per germline. The CDR3 protein is CSVGLAGQGNTEAFF. In DNA form, the CDR3 reads TGCAGCGTTGGCTTGGCGGGACAGGGGAACACTGAAGCTTTCTTT.

In this sample, this clonotype turned up a few times. The rearrangement joins TRBV9 to TRBJ2-5; D is possibly TRBD1 (5 bases). TRBJ2-7 matches the DNA end more closely, so the J call is doubtful. The germline gives CDR1 SGDLS, CDR2 YYNGEE. This CDR3 region has 14 residues. CDR3 DNA sequence: TGTGCCAGCAGCGTAGAGTCAGCGACAGACGAGCAGTACTTC. As protein: CASSVESATDEQYF.

In this sample, this clonotype turned up a few times. J is TRBJ1-4 and V is TRBV12-3 or TRBV12-4; D gene ambiguous. The CDR3 totals 11 residues. The V end lost 3 bases, the J end lost 7 bases, and 3 bases lay between the germline ends. CDR3 residues: CASSFGEKLFF. In DNA form, the CDR3 reads TGTGCCAGCAGTTTTGGTGAAAAACTGTTTTTT.

The rearrangement joins TRBV7-2 to TRBJ2-7; 10 nucleotides align to TRBD2. The ends lost 2 bases at V and 4 bases at J; junction bases unmatched: 11. Per germline, CDR1 SGHTA and CDR2 FQGNSA. The CDR3 consists of 17 residues. DNA of the CDR3: TGTGCCAGCAGCTTACCCCCGAGTAGCGGGAGGACGTACGAGCAGTACTTC. The encoded protein is CASSLPPSSGRTYEQYF.

This clonotype was found a few times. The rearrangement joins TRBV28 to TRBJ1-2; 10 bases line up with TRBD1. V was clipped by 4 bases and J by 8 bases; unmatched bases: 7. The germline gives CDR1 MDHEN, CDR2 SYDVKM. This CDR3 has 14 amino acids. Written as DNA, the CDR3 is TGTGCCAGCAGTTACGACGGGACAGGGGTAGGCTACACCTTC. Translating it yields CASSYDGTGVGYTF.

The J gene is TRBJ2-1, the V gene TRBV3-1; 9 nucleotides line up with TRBD1. Per the germline V gene, CDR1 is LGHDT and CDR2 is YNNKEL (reference sequence). This CDR3 contains 15 residues. The V segment lost 2 bases and the J segment 9 bases; nucleotides outside the gene matches: 8. CDR3 residues: CASSQHSDRGREQFF. The CDR3 DNA reads as TGTGCCAGCAGCCAACATTCGGACAGGGGCCGTGAGCAGTTCTTC.

The chain joins TRBV7-3 to TRBJ1-2; 8 bases align to TRBD1. This CDR3 spans 16 amino acids. Looked up from germline, CDR1 is SGHTA and CDR2 is FQGTGA. With V trimmed by 5 bases and J by 5 bases, 13 bases remained unmatched. The CDR3 region has the DNA TGTGCCAGCAGCGATACCGGGACAGGTTTTAGTTATGGCTACACCTTC. This gives the protein CASSDTGTGFSYGYTF.

This clonotype was detected many times. The V call is TRBV29-1, the J call TRBJ1-4; TRBD1 might be the D (5 bases). The CDR3 has 15 amino acids. The germline CDR1 and CDR2 sequences are SQVTM and ANQGSEA. V was pared by 7 bases and J by 10 bases, with 25 bases between. The CDR3 DNA reads TGCAGCGCCTTTACGGCAGGGCACCTTATCGGAAAACTGTTTTTT. Translating gives CSAFTAGHLIGKLFF.

The chain combines TRBV9 with TRBJ2-1; the D is unclear. This CDR3 region has 15 residues. Trimming shortened V by 3 bases and J by 5 bases, and 15 bases separated the two germline ends. Germline CDR1 is SGDLS and CDR2 is YYNGEE. This chain's CDR3 is CASSALATGHNEQFF. The DNA for the CDR3 is TGTGCCAGCAGCGCCCTCGCCACCGGACACAATGAGCAGTTCTTC.

The chain carries TRBV3-1 and TRBJ2-3; TRBD1 might be the D (6 bases). The CDR3 consists of 15 residues. The germline CDR1 and CDR2 sequences are LGHDT and YNNKEL (reference sequence). V was cut by 4 bases and J by 2 bases, with 13 bases left in between. The CDR3 protein is CASSLVRDITDTQYF. In DNA, the CDR3 is TGTGCCAGCAGCCTCGTCCGGGACATCACAGATACGCAGTATTTT.

The rearrangement joins TRBV20-1 to TRBJ2-2, with D possibly TRBD1 on 5 matching bases. The V and J ends lost 6 bases and 5 bases respectively, with 19 bases between them. Germline CDR1 and CDR2: DFQATT and SNEGSKA (reference sequence). The CDR3 is 15 amino acids. CDR3 sequence reads: CSAQRGRARTGELFF. The CDR3 DNA reads as TGCAGTGCCCAAAGGGGCAGGGCGAGAACCGGGGAGCTGTTTTTT.

This chain joins TRBV28 and TRBJ2-2; no clear D. Germline V CDR1 and CDR2: MDHEN, SYDVKM. This CDR3 has 13 residues. With 6 bases removed from V and 1 base from J, the gap between germline ends came to 6 bases. CDR3 sequence: CASRRLNTGELFF. CDR3 nucleotides: TGTGCCAGCAGGCGGTTGAACACCGGGGAGCTGTTTTTT.

This clonotype was seen only a few times. V usage is TRBV20-1 and J usage is TRBJ2-7; D ambiguous. The CDR3 loop spans 16 amino acids. CDR1 and CDR2 from the germline V gene are DFQATT and SNEGSKA (reference sequence). V was pared by 0 bases and J by 2 bases, with 17 bases between. CDR3 nucleotides: TGCAGTGCTAGAGACGTGGCCGCCGGGTCTCCCTACGAGCAGTACTTC. Protein sequence: CSARDVAAGSPYEQYF.

J is TRBJ1-5 and V is TRBV7-8; 9 nucleotides align to TRBD1. V dropped 1 base and J dropped 9; count of bases not matched to a gene: 10. The germline CDR1 and CDR2 sequences are SGHVS and FQNEAQ. The CDR3 is 16 amino acids. The CDR3: CASSLERDRDRRPQHF. The DNA of the CDR3 is TGTGCCAGCAGCTTAGAGCGGGACAGGGATCGTCGGCCCCAGCATTTT.